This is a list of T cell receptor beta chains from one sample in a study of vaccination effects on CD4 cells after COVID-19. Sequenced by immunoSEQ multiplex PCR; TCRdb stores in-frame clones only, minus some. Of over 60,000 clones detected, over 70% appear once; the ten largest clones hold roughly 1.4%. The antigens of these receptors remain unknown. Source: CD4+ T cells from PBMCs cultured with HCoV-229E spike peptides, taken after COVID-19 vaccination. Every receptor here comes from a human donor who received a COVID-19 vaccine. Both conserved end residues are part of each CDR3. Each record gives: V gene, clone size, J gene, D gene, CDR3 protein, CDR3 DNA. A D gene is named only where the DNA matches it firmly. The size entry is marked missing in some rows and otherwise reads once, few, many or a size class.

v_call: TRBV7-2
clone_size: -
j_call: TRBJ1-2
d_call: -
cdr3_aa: CASSIAGSLYGYTF
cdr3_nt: TGTGCCAGCAGCATCGCAGGCTCCCTCTATGGCTACACCTTC

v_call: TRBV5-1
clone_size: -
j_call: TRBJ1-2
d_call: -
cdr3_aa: CASSLQGTWDYGYTF
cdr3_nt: TGCGCCAGCAGCTTACAGGGAACGTGGGACTATGGCTACACCTTC

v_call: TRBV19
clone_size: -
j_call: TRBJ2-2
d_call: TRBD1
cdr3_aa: CASSIVQGDTGELFF
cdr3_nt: TGTGCCAGTAGTATAGTACAGGGGGACACCGGGGAGCTGTTTTTT

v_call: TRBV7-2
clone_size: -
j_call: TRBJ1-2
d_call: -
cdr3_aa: CASSLANGRESGYTF
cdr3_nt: TGTGCCAGCAGCTTAGCCAACGGCAGGGAATCCGGCTACACCTTC

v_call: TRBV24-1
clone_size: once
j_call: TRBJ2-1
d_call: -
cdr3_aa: CATSDPKRLGTYNEQFF
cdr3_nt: TGTGCCACCAGTGACCCGAAACGACTGGGAACCTACAATGAGCAGTTCTTC

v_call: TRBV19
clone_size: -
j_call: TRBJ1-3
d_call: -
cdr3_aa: CASSMDFPGMFIGNTIYF
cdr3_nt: TGTGCCAGTAGTATGGATTTCCCAGGGATGTTCATCGGAAACACCATATATTTT

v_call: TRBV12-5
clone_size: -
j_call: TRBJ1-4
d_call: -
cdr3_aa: CASGLVTRDGEKLFF
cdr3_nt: TGTGCTAGTGGTTTGGTAACCCGAGACGGGGAGAAACTGTTTTTT

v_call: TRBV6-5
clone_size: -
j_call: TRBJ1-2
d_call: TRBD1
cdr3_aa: CASSKQGAPNYGYTF
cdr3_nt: TGTGCCAGCAGTAAACAGGGGGCCCCTAACTATGGCTACACCTTC

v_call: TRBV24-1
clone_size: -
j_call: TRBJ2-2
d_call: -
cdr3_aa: CATSEAGSDTGELFF
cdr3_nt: TGTGCCACCAGTGAGGCAGGGTCAGACACCGGGGAGCTGTTTTTT

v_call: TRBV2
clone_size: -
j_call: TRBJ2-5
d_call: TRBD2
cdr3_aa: CASSDTSGGEFGYF
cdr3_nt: TGTGCCAGCAGTGATACTAGCGGGGGGGAATTTGGGTACTTC

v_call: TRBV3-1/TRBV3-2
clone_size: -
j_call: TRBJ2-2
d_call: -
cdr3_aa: CASSRGELGGSSGELFF
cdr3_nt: TGTGCCAGCAGCCGAGGGGAGCTCGGGGGAAGTTCCGGGGAGCTGTTTTTT

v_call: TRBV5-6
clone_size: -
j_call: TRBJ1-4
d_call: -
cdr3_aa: CASSLGGGGTRSEKLFF
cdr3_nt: TGTGCCAGCAGCTTGGGAGGGGGAGGGACCCGAAGTGAAAAACTGTTTTTT

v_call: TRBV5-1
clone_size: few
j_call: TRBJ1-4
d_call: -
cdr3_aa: CASSLDSPNEKLFF
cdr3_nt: TGCGCCAGCAGCTTGGACAGCCCTAATGAAAAACTGTTTTTT

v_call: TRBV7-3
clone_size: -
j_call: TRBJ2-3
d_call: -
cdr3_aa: CASSPKRGGGTDTQYF
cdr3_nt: TGTGCCAGCAGCCCAAAAAGAGGGGGTGGCACAGATACGCAGTATTTT

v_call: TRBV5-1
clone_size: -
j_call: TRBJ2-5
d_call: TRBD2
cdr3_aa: CASSLLGGGPQETQYF
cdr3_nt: TGCGCCAGCAGCTTGCTCGGCGGGGGGCCCCAAGAGACCCAGTACTTC

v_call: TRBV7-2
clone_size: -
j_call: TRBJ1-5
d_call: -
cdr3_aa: CASSLATGFSNQPQHF
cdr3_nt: TGTGCCAGCAGCTTAGCCACCGGGTTTAGCAATCAGCCCCAGCATTTT

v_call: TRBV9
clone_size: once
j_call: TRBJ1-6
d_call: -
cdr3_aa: CASSAGYGDNSPLHF
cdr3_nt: TGTGCCAGCAGCGCCGGTTACGGGGATAATTCACCCCTCCACTTT

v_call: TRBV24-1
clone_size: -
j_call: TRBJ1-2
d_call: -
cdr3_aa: CATSDPGRNNYGYTF
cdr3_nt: TGTGCCACCAGTGATCCGGGACGGAATAACTATGGCTACACCTTC

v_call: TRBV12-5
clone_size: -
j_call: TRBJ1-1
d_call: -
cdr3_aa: CASGATGLNTEAFF
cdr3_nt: TGTGCTAGTGGTGCGACGGGACTGAACACTGAAGCTTTCTTT

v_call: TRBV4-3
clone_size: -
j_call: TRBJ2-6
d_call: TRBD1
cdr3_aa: CASSQQRGQGAPGANVLTF
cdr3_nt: TGCGCCAGCAGCCAGCAGAGGGGACAGGGGGCGCCCGGGGCCAACGTCCTGACTTTC

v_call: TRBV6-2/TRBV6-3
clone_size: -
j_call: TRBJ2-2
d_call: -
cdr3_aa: CASSYQPGLTGELFF
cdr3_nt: TGTGCCAGCAGTTACCAGCCAGGACTTACCGGGGAGCTGTTTTTT

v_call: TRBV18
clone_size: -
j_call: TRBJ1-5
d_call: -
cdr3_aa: CASSGPNQPQHF
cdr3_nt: TGTGCCAGCTCGGGACCCAATCAGCCCCAGCATTTT

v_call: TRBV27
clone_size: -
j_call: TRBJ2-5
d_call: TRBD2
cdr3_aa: CASSFVGGGQETQYF
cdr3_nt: TGTGCCAGCAGTTTTGTGGGGGGGGGTCAAGAGACCCAGTACTTC

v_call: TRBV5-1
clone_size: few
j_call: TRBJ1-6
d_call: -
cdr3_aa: CASSSTLGGDSPLHF
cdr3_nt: TGCGCCAGCAGCTCAACGCTTGGGGGTGATTCACCCCTCCACTTT

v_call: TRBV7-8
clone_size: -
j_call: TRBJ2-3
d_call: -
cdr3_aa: CASSTRPSPDTQYF
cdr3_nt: TGTGCCAGCAGCACTCGGCCATCCCCAGATACGCAGTATTTT

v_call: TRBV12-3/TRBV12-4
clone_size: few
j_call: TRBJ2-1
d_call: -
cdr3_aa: CASSLSGNEQFF
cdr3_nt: TGTGCCAGCAGTTTATCAGGCAATGAGCAGTTCTTC

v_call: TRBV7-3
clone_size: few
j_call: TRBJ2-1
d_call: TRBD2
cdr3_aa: CASSFAGGSYNEQFF
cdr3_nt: TGTGCCAGCAGCTTTGCGGGGGGGTCCTACAATGAGCAGTTCTTC

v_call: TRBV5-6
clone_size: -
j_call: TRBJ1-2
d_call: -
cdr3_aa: CASSLGTGSYGYTF
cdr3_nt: TGTGCCAGCAGCTTGGGCACAGGGAGCTATGGCTACACCTTC

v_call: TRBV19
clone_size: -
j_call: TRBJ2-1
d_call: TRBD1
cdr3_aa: CASRAGTGLYNEQFF
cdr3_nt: TGTGCCAGTAGAGCCGGGACAGGATTATACAATGAGCAGTTCTTC

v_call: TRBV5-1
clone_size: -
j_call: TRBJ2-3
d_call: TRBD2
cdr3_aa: CASSLGLAGAGDTQYF
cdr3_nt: TGCGCCAGCAGCCTGGGCCTAGCGGGGGCGGGAGATACGCAGTATTTT

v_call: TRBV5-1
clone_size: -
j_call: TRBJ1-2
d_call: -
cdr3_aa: CASSLSGGWTF
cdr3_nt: TGCGCCAGCAGCTTGTCAGGAGGTTGGACCTTC

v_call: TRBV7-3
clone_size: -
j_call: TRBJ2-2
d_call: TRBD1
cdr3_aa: CASSLAGTGAGELFF
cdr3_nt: TGTGCCAGCAGCCTCGCCGGGACAGGGGCCGGGGAGCTGTTTTTT

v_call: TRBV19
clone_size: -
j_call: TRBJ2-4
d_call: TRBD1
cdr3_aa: CASSKPGQGDTVAKNIQYF
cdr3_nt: TGTGCCAGTAGCAAACCGGGACAGGGGGATACAGTAGCCAAAAACATTCAGTACTTC

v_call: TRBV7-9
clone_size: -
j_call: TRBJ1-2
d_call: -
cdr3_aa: CASTDTGGANYGYTF
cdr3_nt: TGTGCCAGCACCGATACAGGTGGAGCTAACTATGGCTACACCTTC

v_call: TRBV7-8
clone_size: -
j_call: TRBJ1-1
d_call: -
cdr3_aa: CASSRGGRERAEAFF
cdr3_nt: TGTGCCAGCAGCCGGGGGGGCAGGGAGAGGGCTGAAGCTTTCTTT

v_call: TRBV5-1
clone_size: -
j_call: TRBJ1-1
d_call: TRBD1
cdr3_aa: CASSFRQGQGEAFF
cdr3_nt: TGCGCCAGCAGCTTCCGTCAAGGACAGGGAGAAGCTTTCTTT

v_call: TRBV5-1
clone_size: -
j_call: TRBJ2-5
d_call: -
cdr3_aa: CASSRDGQETQYF
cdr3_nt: TGCGCCAGCAGCCGGGACGGCCAAGAGACCCAGTACTTC

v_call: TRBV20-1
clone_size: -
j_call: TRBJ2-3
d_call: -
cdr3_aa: CSASLSTDTQYF
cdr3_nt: TGCAGTGCTAGTCTCAGCACAGATACGCAGTATTTT

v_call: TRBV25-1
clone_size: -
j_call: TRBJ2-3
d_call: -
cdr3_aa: CASSESRRTSTDTQYF
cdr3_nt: TGTGCCAGCAGTGAATCTAGAAGAACGAGCACAGATACGCAGTATTTT

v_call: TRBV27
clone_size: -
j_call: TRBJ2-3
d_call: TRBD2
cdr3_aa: CASSFWGLAGDPDTQYF
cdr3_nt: TGTGCCAGCAGTTTTTGGGGACTAGCGGGGGACCCCGATACGCAGTATTTT

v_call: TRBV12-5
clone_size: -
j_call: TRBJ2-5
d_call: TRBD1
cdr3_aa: CASGLITGGQETQYF
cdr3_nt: TGTGCTAGTGGTTTGATCACAGGGGGCCAAGAGACCCAGTACTTC

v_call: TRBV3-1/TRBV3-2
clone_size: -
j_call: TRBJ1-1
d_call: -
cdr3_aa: CASSQPQGRGNTEAFF
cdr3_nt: TGTGCCAGCAGCCAACCGCAGGGGCGAGGGAACACTGAAGCTTTCTTT

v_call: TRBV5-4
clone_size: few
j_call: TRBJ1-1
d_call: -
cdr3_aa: CASSARSLNTEAFF
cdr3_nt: TGTGCCAGCAGCGCCCGGTCTTTGAACACTGAAGCTTTCTTT

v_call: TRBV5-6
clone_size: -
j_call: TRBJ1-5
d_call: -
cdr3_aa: CASSPPGGSGQPQHF
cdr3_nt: TGTGCCAGCAGCCCACCCGGGGGATCTGGTCAGCCCCAGCATTTT

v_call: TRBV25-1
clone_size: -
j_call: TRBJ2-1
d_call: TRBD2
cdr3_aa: CASSPRLAGESNEQFF
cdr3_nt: TGTGCCAGCAGCCCCCGACTAGCGGGGGAAAGCAATGAGCAGTTCTTC

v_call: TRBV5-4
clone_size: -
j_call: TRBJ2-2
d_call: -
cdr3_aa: CASSLEAREGNTGELFF
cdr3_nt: TGTGCCAGCAGCTTGGAAGCCCGTGAAGGGAACACCGGGGAGCTGTTTTTT

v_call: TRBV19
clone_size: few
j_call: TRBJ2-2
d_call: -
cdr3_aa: CASSMGQAGTGELFF
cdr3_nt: TGTGCCAGTAGTATGGGACAAGCTGGCACCGGGGAGCTGTTTTTT

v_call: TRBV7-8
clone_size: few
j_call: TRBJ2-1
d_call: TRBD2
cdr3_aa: CASSFGLAGGYNEQFF
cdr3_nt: TGTGCCAGCAGCTTCGGACTAGCGGGGGGATACAATGAGCAGTTCTTC

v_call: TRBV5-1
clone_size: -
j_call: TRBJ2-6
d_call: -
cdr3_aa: CASSIYSGANVLTF
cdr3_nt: TGCGCCAGCAGCATTTACTCTGGGGCCAACGTCCTGACTTTC